Detailed here is one TCR beta chain. The data derive from a study of T cell changes during pregnancy in multiple sclerosis. Sequencing was performed with immunoSEQ multiplex PCR; in TCRdb, only in-frame clones are kept and a portion is missing. Counted here are more than 45,000 clones, 92% occurring once; the ten biggest clones make up approximately 0.27%. V lost 4 bases and J 4 bases, leaving 17 bases between the germline ends. This CDR3 comprises 15 residues. CDR1 SGHRS and CDR2 YFSETQ come from the germline V gene. The sample here was CD4+ T cells from peripheral blood mononuclear cells, taken in the second trimester of pregnancy. This chain connects TRBV5-1 to TRBJ1-1, with D perhaps TRBD1 (5 bases). This sequence was found in a female donor with multiple sclerosis, enrolled in a pregnancy study. The CDR3 sequence: CASSQTGVSSTEAFF. The CDR3 DNA reads TGCGCCAGCAGCCAAACGGGGGTCTCGAGCACTGAAGCTTTCTTT.